The sequence of this TCR beta chain was determined in a study of CD8 T cells in ankylosing spondylitis. Study findings and constraints: Several of the motif variants were reported before in synovial fluid and blood from reactive arthritis. A TCR beta motif of 8 or 9 highly homologous variants appeared characteristic of ankylosing spondylitis blood.

MiXCR, run by TCRdb on the 5' RACE reads, gives a single entry per CDR3 protein. The sample has about 360,000 distinct CDR3 sequences; about 20% are singletons. V was clipped by 4 bases and J by 3 bases, with 12 bases between them. Looked up from germline, CDR1 is LGHDT and CDR2 is YNNKEL (reference sequence). This CDR3 has 15 amino acids. There are a few counts of this clonotype. The target antigen is unknown. The sequence came from a male donor with ankylosing spondylitis or in good health (not recorded which). Sequenced material: blood, either unsorted or a sorted T cell fraction (not recorded which). The V gene is TRBV3-1, the J gene TRBJ2-2; D perhaps matches TRBD2 (5 bases). In DNA form, the CDR3 reads TGTGCCAGCAGCCTTAAACGGGGTTACACCGGGGAGCTGTTTTTT. It is translated as CASSLKRGYTGELFF.